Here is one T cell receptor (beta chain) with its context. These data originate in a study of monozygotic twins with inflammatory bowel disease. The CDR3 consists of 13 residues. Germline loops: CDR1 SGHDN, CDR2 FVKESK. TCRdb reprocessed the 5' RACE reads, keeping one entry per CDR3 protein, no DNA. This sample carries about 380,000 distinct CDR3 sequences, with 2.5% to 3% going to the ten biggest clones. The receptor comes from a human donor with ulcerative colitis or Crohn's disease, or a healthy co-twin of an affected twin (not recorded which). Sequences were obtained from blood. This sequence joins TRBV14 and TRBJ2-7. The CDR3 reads CASTYILGGEQYF.